This entry concerns a single TCR beta chain. This table comes from immunoSEQ multiplex PCR, and its TCRdb copy is limited to in-frame clones, with some not included. The table lists around 100,000 clones, around 90% of them singletons. The CDR3 extends over 15 amino acids. The germline gives CDR1 LNHDA, CDR2 SQIVND (reference sequence). Trimming stripped 7 bases from V and 1 base from J, with 16 bases between. The data stem from a study of T cell responses to AZD1222 COVID-19 vaccine. The chain uses TRBV19 and TRBJ1-1; TRBD1 might be the D (5 bases). The specimen was peripheral blood, collected on day 0 of AZD1222 vaccination. This clonotype was obtained from an adult in good health. The chain's CDR3 is CASIKGRQQNTEAFF. The CDR3, as DNA: TGTGCCAGTATCAAAGGGAGACAGCAGAACACTGAAGCTTTCTTT.